The 29 T cell receptor beta chains below all came from one sample that was sequenced in a study of T-cell reconstitution after alpha-beta-depleted transplantation in children. Unique molecular identifiers featured in how the TCRbeta library was prepared. TCRdb redid the calling of the PCR reads with MiXCR, one entry per CDR3 protein. The data show 210,000 or so distinct CDR3 sequences, approximately 9% seen once. This sample comprised PBMCs from the stem cell graft donor, obtained from the stem cell graft. The receptors come from a human donor who donated a stem cell graft to a child with acute lymphoblastic leukemia.

This clonotype was recorded many times. The chain recombines TRBV5-6 with TRBJ2-6; possible D gene TRBD1, 6 bases. The CDR3 covers 16 residues. V dropped 0 bases and J dropped 0 bases, with 7 bases sitting between them. Per germline, CDR1 SGHDT and CDR2 YYEEEE. CDR3 in amino acids: CASSLGGGSGANVLTF. The DNA of the CDR3 is TGTGCCAGCAGCTTGGGAGGGGGCTCTGGGGCCAACGTCCTGACTTTC.

This clonotype occurred many times. J is TRBJ2-3 and V is TRBV12-3 or TRBV12-4; 14 bases match TRBD2. The CDR3 sequence is 17 residues long. The J segment lost 5 bases and the V segment lost 6 bases, leaving 10 bases of the junction unmatched. The CDR3 region has the DNA TGTGCCAGCAGCTACTGGGGACTAGCGGGGGAAGGAGATACGCAGTATTTT. It is translated as CASSYWGLAGEGDTQYF.

V and J are TRBV12-3 or TRBV12-4 and TRBJ1-2; D unresolved. Deletions cut 6 bases from V and 0 bases from J, with 17 bases between. This CDR3 comprises 16 residues. CDR3: CASSISPSYSNYGYTF. Written as DNA, the CDR3 is TGTGCCAGCAGCATATCTCCCTCGTATTCTAACTATGGCTACACCTTC.

The sample holds a few counts of this clonotype. The chain combines TRBV29-1 with TRBJ2-1, with D possibly TRBD2 on 6 matching bases. The CDR3 is 15 residues long. V lost 7 bases to trimming and J lost 3 bases, with 19 bases between them. Germline CDR1 and CDR2: SQVTM and ANQGSEA. The CDR3 bases are TGCAGCGCCCACGGAGGGGACGACAGCTACAATGAGCAGTTCTTC. This encodes CSAHGGDDSYNEQFF.

A few counts support this clonotype. J is TRBJ1-1 and V is TRBV4-3; D is possibly TRBD1 (5 bases). The CDR3 is 17 residues long. Germline V CDR1 and CDR2: LGHNA, YSLEER. Trimming shortened V by 1 base and J by 0 bases, and 15 bases separated the two germline ends. The CDR3 DNA is TGCGCCAGCAGCCAAGCGGGGCGGGGATACATGAACACTGAAGCTTTCTTT. Residues: CASSQAGRGYMNTEAFF.

This clonotype was detected many times. The V call is TRBV5-1, the J call TRBJ2-5; 9 positions match TRBD2. The germline CDR1 and CDR2 sequences are SGHRS and YFSETQ. This CDR3 comprises 17 residues. The ends lost 0 bases at V and 5 bases at J; junction bases unmatched: 11. The CDR3 sequence is CASSLARRRGGEETQYF. CDR3 DNA sequence: TGCGCCAGCAGCTTGGCTCGACGGCGGGGGGGCGAGGAGACCCAGTACTTC.

This clonotype was detected only a few times. The J gene is TRBJ2-3, the V gene TRBV5-1, with a tentative D call TRBD2 (7 bases). Germline V gene data show CDR1 as SGHRS and CDR2 as YFSETQ. V lost 7 bases to trimming and J lost 0 bases, with 15 bases between them. There are 15 residues in the CDR3. Here the CDR3 DNA reads TGCGCCAGCGCCTCGGCGGGGGCCAGCACAGATACGCAGTATTTT. Amino acids: CASASAGASTDTQYF.

This clonotype was detected ten times or more. V usage is TRBV5-1 and J usage is TRBJ2-1, with TRBD2 matching 13 bases. CDR3 length: 15 amino acids. Germline assignment: CDR1 SGHRS and CDR2 YFSETQ. Unmatched junction bases numbered 5, after V lost 1 base and J lost 10 bases. The CDR3 sequence is CASSLPTSGGEEQFF. Here the CDR3 DNA reads TGCGCCAGCAGCTTGCCCACTAGCGGGGGGGAGGAGCAGTTCTTC.

At least ten counts were recorded for this clonotype. This rearrangement joins TRBV4-1 to TRBJ2-3; unclear D gene. The V and J ends lost 1 base and 1 base respectively, with 9 bases between them. The CDR3 has 15 amino acids. Germline lookup yields CDR1 MGHRA and CDR2 YSYEKL. The CDR3: CASSQVERGTDTQYF. DNA for the CDR3: TGCGCCAGCAGCCAAGTTGAACGGGGCACAGATACGCAGTATTTT.

This clonotype showed up many times. The chain couples TRBV14 to TRBJ2-1, with a possible D match to TRBD1 (6 bases). Per the germline V gene, CDR1 is SGHDN and CDR2 is FVKESK. The CDR3 extends over 15 amino acids. Trimming shortened V by 0 bases and J by 7 bases, and 13 bases separated the two germline ends. The CDR3 loop reads CASSQDRGSLNEQFF. The CDR3 nucleotides are TGTGCCAGCAGCCAAGACAGGGGTAGTCTTAATGAGCAGTTCTTC.

This clonotype turned up a few times. The chain links TRBV5-1 to TRBJ2-3; D may correspond to TRBD1 or TRBD2 (5 bases each). The V end was cut by 0 bases, the J end by 0 bases, with 8 bases between. Germline CDR1 SGHRS, CDR2 YFSETQ. This CDR3 contains 15 residues. The CDR3 sequence is CASSLDGASTDTQYF. CDR3 in DNA: TGCGCCAGCAGCTTGGACGGGGCTAGCACAGATACGCAGTATTTT.

This clonotype was detected many times. The chain uses TRBV10-3 and TRBJ1-6, with a weak D call TRBD1 (5 bases). Germline-derived CDR1 and CDR2 are ENHRY and SYGVKD. The length of the CDR3 is 14 residues. The ends were cut back, 8 bases at V and 7 bases at J, with 15 bases in the middle. CDR3 coding DNA: TGTGCCATCGGTCGGGACCGGGGGAATTCACCCCTCCACTTT. It encodes CAIGRDRGNSPLHF.

The chain links TRBV23-1 to TRBJ2-7; D perhaps matches TRBD2 (7 bases). TRBV23-1 is marked as an open reading frame, function uncertain. The V end lost 8 bases, the J end lost 2 bases, and 16 bases lay between the germline ends. The CDR3 runs to 14 residues. In nucleotides, the CDR3 is TGCGCCAGCGGTTCGCGGGGGCTAGCCTACGAGCAGTACTTC. This encodes CASGSRGLAYEQYF.

This clonotype has ten or more counts. The J gene is TRBJ2-3, the V gene TRBV13, with TRBD2 matching 10 bases. V dropped 3 bases and J dropped 2; count of bases not matched to a gene: 8. CDR3 length equals 17 residues. Germline V gene lookup returns CDR1 PRHDT and CDR2 FYEKMQ (reference sequence). The CDR3 region has the DNA TGTGCCAGCAGCTTTCATAGCGGGGGGATCAACACAGATACGCAGTATTTT. Translation: CASSFHSGGINTDTQYF.

The rearrangement joins TRBV5-1 to TRBJ2-5, with 8 bases aligning to TRBD1. V shed 4 bases and J 3 bases; nucleotides not matched to a gene: 8. The length of the CDR3 is 15 residues. The germline CDR1 and CDR2 sequences are SGHRS and YFSETQ. This chain's CDR3 is CASSLMTGVEETQYF. CDR3 nucleotide sequence: TGCGCCAGCAGCCTTATGACAGGGGTAGAAGAGACCCAGTACTTC.

The chain links TRBV30 to TRBJ2-3; D unclear. Per germline, CDR1 GTSNPN and CDR2 SVGIG (reference sequence). Trimming took 3 bases from V and 2 from J, leaving 9 bases between them. CDR3 length: 13 amino acids. The CDR3 DNA sequence: TGTGCCTGGAGCCCTAGGACCACAGATACGCAGTATTTT. Its protein is CAWSPRTTDTQYF.

This chain uses TRBV7-2 with TRBJ1-1; TRBD1 agrees at 8 bases. After removal of 6 bases from V and 6 bases from J, the junction contained 9 bases not matched to a gene. The germline CDR1 and CDR2 sequences are SGHTA and FQGNSA. The CDR3 extends over 14 amino acids. CDR3 sequence (DNA): TGTGCCAGCAGGTTGTCACAGGGGGGGGCTGAAGCTTTCTTT. Its protein is CASRLSQGGAEAFF.

CDR3 bases: TGCGCCAGCAGCCCCGGGACAGGGTTCGGTGGCTACACCTTC. Translation gives CASSPGTGFGGYTF. This chain joins TRBV5-1 and TRBJ1-2; 9 positions agree with TRBD1. The CDR3 loop spans 14 amino acids. V lost 4 bases and J lost 7; bases outside the gene matches: 8. CDR1 and CDR2 (germline): SGHRS, YFSETQ.

There are many counts of this clonotype. The rearrangement joins TRBV5-1 to TRBJ1-4, with no clear D. CDR3 size: 16 residues. The V gene lost 0 bases and the J gene lost 8 bases, with 17 bases spanning the gap. Looked up from germline, CDR1 is SGHRS and CDR2 is YFSETQ. CDR3 coding DNA: TGCGCCAGCAGCTTGGGCGGGGTCGAAGTTTACGAAAAACTGTTTTTT. Protein sequence: CASSLGGVEVYEKLFF.

This clonotype was seen only a few times. The J gene is TRBJ1-4, the V gene TRBV12-3 or TRBV12-4; a weak D match, TRBD1 (5 bases). This CDR3 is built from 14 residues. V lost 6 bases, J lost 7 bases, and 15 bases lay in between. The CDR3, as DNA: TGTGCCAGCAGACTGAACCGGGACGGTGAAAAACTGTTTTTT. This codes for CASRLNRDGEKLFF.

This clonotype occurred a few times. The genes are TRBV20-1 and TRBJ2-7, with D possibly being TRBD2 (6 bases). Germline V CDR1 and CDR2: DFQATT, SNEGSKA (reference sequence). This CDR3 region has 16 residues. V lost 0 bases and J lost 3, with 18 bases in between. In nucleotides, the CDR3 is TGCAGTGCTAGAGATAGTTATTGGGACTCCGACTACGAGCAGTACTTC. Amino acid sequence: CSARDSYWDSDYEQYF.

This clonotype has ten or more counts. The chain carries TRBV27 and TRBJ2-7; 7 positions match TRBD1. The CDR3 covers 14 residues. Losses at the gene ends were 4 bases for V and 6 bases for J; bases not matched to a gene: 9. Germline CDR1 is MNHEY and CDR2 is SMNVEV (reference sequence). CDR3 amino acids: CASSSRTGLSEQYF. Written as DNA, the CDR3 is TGTGCCAGCAGTTCCCGGACAGGACTCTCCGAGCAGTACTTC.

This clonotype was found a few times. The chain uses TRBV7-9 and TRBJ1-6, with 8 bases fitting TRBD1. The CDR3 is 15 residues long. V lost 5 bases, J lost 13 bases, and 13 bases stayed unmatched. The germline V gene encodes CDR1 SEHNR and CDR2 FQNEAQ (reference sequence). The CDR3 nucleotides read TGTGCCAGCAGCCAAGGGGGGACAGGTACCCTCCCCCTCCACTTT. It specifies CASSQGGTGTLPLHF.

In its sample, this clonotype was seen a few times. V usage is TRBV5-1 and J usage is TRBJ1-2, with D possibly matching TRBD1 (5 bases). Germline loops: CDR1 SGHRS, CDR2 YFSETQ. Trimming cost V 3 bases and J 4 bases, with 16 bases left between them. CDR3 length equals 15 residues. CDR3 nucleotides: TGCGCCAGCAGCTCCAGTGACAGTACCCTCTATGGCTACACCTTC. Protein sequence: CASSSSDSTLYGYTF. The variable domain in full, completed from reference TRBV5-1 and TRBJ1-2, reads KAGVTQTPRYLIKTRGQQVTLSCSPISGHRSVSWYQQTPGQGLQFLFEYFSETQRNKGNFPGRFSGRQFSNSRSEMNVSTLELGDSALYLCASSSSDSTLYGYTFGSGTRLTVV.

This clonotype was detected only a few times. The gene calls are TRBV10-3 and TRBJ1-2; 10 positions agree with TRBD1. Germline CDR1 ENHRY, CDR2 SYGVKD. Unmatched junction bases numbered 4, after V lost 6 bases and J lost 6 bases. This CDR3 contains 13 residues. The CDR3 DNA is TGTGCCATCAGGGGGGACAGGGGACATGGCTACACCTTC. Its translation is CAIRGDRGHGYTF.

Comments on this clonotype: The conserved final phenylalanine or tryptophan is absent from the CDR3, which likely points to a read error. This chain's CDR3 is CASSFSRSSYGYTC. The CDR3 nucleotides are TGTGCCAGCAGCTTTTCTCGATCATCGTATGGCTACACCTGC. V usage is TRBV7-2 and J usage is TRBJ1-2; D is unresolved. Between the trimmed V and J ends, which lost 3 bases and 5 bases, there was a span of 13 bases. Germline V lookup: CDR1 SGHTA, CDR2 FQGNSA. The CDR3 covers 14 residues.

This clonotype was counted only a few times. The junction differs from germline at one of its ends, possibly a read error. This chain connects TRBV5-5 to TRBJ1-1; TRBD1 is a possible D gene (5 bases). This CDR3 is built from 14 residues. The germline V gene encodes CDR1 SGHKS and CDR2 YYEKEE (reference sequence). The CDR3 nucleotides read TGTGCCAGCAGCTTGGTGGCAGGGAACGCTGAAGCTTTCTTT. It yields the protein CASSLVAGNAEAFF.

On this clonotype itself: One base away lies a much larger clone, so this may be a sequencing read error. The rearrangement links TRBV20-1 to TRBJ2-5, with D perhaps TRBD2 (7 bases). This CDR3 contains 16 residues. V shed 5 bases and J shed 6 bases, with 25 bases lying between them. CDR1 and CDR2 from the germline V gene are DFQATT and SNEGSKA (reference sequence). CDR3 residues: CSAYGGPNFIRKTQYF. Here the CDR3 DNA reads TGCAGTGCTTACGGGGGGCCGAATTTCATCAGAAAGACCCAGTACTTC.

This chain connects TRBV2 to TRBJ2-6; TRBD1 matches 9 bases. Germline CDR1 SNHLY, CDR2 FYNNEI. This CDR3 comprises 16 residues. J was trimmed by 1 base and V by 6 bases; bases with no gene match: 4. As DNA, the CDR3 is TGTGCCAGCAGCCGGGACAGGGCTTCTGGGGCCAACGTCCTGACTTTC. Translating gives CASSRDRASGANVLTF.